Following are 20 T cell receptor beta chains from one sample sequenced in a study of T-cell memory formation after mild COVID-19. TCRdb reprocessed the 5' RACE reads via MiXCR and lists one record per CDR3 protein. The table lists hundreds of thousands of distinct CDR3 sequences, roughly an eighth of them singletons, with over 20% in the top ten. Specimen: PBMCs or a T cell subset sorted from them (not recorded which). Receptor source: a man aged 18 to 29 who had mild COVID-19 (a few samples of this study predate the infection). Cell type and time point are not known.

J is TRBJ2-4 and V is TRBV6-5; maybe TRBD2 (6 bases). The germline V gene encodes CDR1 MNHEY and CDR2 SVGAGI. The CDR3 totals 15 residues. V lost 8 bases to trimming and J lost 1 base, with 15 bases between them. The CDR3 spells CASATGGAAKNIQYF. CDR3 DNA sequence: TGTGCCAGCGCAACGGGCGGGGCGGCCAAAAACATTCAGTACTTC.

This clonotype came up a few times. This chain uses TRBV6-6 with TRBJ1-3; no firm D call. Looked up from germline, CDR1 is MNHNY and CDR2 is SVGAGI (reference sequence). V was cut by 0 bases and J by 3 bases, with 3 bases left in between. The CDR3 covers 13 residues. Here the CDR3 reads CASSYSGGNTIYF. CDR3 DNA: TGTGCCAGCAGTTACTCAGGTGGAAACACCATATATTTT.

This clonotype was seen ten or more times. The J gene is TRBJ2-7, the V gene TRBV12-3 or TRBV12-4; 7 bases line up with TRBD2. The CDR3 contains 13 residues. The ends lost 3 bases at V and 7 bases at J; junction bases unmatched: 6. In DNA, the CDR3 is TGTGCCAGCAGTTTTGTCCCCGGGGGGGAGCAGTACTTC. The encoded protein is CASSFVPGGEQYF.

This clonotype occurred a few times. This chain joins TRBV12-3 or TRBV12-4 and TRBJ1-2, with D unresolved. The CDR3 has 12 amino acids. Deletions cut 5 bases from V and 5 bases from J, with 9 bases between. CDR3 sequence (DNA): TGTGCCAGCAGTGACAACGGATATGGCTACACCTTC. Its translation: CASSDNGYGYTF.

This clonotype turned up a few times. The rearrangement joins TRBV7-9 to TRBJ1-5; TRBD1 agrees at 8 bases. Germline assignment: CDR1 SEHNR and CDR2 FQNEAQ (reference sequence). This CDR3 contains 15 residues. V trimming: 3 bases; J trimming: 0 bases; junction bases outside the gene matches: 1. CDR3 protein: CASSLDRDSNQPQHF. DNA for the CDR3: TGTGCCAGCAGCTTGGACAGGGATAGCAATCAGCCCCAGCATTTT.

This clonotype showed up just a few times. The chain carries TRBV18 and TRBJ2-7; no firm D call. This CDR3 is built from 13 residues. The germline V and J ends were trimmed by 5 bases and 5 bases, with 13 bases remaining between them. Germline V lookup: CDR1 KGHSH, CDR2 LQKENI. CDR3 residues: CASSSREDHEQYF. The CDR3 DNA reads TGTGCCAGCTCATCCCGAGAGGACCACGAGCAGTACTTC. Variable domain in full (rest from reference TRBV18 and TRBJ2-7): NAGVMQNPRHLVRRRGQEARLRCSPMKGHSHVYWYRQLPEEGLKFMVYLQKENIIDESGMPKERFSAEFPKEGPSILRIQQVVRGDSAAYFCASSSREDHEQYFGPGTRLTVT.

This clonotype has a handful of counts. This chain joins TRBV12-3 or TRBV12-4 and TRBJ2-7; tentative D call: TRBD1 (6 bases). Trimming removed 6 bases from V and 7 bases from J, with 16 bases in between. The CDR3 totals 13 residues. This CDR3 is CASRLTGTREQYF. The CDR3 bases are TGTGCCAGCAGGTTAACAGGGACCCGTGAGCAGTACTTC.

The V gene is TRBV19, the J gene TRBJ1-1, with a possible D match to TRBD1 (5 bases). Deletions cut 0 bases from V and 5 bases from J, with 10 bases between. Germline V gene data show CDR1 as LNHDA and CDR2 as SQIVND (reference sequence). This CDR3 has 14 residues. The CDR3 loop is CASSIDGGGTEAFF. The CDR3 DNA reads TGTGCCAGTAGTATAGATGGGGGTGGTACTGAAGCTTTCTTT.

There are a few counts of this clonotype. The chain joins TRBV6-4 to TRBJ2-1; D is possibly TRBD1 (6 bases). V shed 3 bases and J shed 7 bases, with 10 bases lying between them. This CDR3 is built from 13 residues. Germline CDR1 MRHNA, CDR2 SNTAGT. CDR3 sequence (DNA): TGTGCCAGCAGTGAGGGGGCTGAGAATGAGCAGTTCTTC. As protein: CASSEGAENEQFF.

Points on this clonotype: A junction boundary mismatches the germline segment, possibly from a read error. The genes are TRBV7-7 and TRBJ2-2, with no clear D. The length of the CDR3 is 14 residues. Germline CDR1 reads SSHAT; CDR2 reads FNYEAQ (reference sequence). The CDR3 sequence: CASSLSFPAGELFF. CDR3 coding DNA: TGTGCTAGCAGCCTGTCCTTCCCAGCCGGGGAGCTGTTTTTT.

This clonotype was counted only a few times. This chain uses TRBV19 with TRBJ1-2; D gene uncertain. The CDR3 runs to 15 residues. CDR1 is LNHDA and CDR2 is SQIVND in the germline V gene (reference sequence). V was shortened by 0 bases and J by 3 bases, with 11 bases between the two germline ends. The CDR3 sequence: CASSIEGRPDYGYTF. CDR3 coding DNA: TGTGCCAGTAGTATAGAGGGCCGCCCGGACTATGGCTACACCTTC.

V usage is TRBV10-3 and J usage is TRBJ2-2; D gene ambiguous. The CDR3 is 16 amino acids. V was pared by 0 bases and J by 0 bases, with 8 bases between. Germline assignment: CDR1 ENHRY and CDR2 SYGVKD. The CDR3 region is CAISESKYANTGELFF. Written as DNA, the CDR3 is TGTGCCATCAGTGAGTCAAAGTACGCGAACACCGGGGAGCTGTTTTTT.

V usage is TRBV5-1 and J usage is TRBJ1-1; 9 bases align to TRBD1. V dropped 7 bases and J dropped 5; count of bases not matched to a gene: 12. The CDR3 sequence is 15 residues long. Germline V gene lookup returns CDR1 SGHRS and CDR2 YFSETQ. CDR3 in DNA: TGCGCCAGCCGCGCCTCCGGGACAGGGAATACTGAAGCTTTCTTT. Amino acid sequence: CASRASGTGNTEAFF.

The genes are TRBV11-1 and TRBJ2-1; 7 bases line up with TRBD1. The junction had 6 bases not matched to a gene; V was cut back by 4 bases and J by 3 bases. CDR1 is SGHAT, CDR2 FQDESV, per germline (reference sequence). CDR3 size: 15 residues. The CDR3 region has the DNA TGTGCCAGCAGCTATTTCGGGACAGTCTACAATGAGCAGTTCTTC. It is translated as CASSYFGTVYNEQFF.

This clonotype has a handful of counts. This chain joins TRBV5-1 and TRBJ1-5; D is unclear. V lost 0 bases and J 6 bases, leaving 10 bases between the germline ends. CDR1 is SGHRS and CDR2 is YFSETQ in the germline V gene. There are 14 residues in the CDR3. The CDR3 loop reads CASSLANGVQPQHF. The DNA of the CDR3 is TGCGCCAGCAGCTTGGCCAACGGGGTTCAGCCCCAGCATTTT.

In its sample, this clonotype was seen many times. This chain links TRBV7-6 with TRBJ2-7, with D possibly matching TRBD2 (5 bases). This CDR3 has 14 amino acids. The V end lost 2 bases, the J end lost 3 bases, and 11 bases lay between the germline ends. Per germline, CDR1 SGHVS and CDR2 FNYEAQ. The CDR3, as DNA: TGTGCCAGCAGCTTAAAAGCGGTCAACTACGAGCAGTACTTC. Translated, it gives CASSLKAVNYEQYF.

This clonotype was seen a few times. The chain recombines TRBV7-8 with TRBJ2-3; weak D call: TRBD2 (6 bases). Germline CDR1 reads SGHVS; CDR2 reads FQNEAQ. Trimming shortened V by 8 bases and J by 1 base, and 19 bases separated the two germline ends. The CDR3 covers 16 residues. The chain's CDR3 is CASARGRIPGTDTQYF. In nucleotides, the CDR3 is TGTGCCAGCGCACGGGGGAGGATACCGGGCACAGATACGCAGTATTTT.

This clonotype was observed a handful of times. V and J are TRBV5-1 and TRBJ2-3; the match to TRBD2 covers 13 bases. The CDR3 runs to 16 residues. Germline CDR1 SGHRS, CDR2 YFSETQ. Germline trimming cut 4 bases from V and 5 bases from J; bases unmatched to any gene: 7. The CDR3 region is CASSIGLAGARDTQYF. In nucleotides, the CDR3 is TGCGCCAGCAGCATCGGACTAGCGGGGGCTAGAGATACGCAGTATTTT. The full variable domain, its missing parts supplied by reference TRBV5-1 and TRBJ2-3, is KAGVTQTPRYLIKTRGQQVTLSCSPISGHRSVSWYQQTPGQGLQFLFEYFSETQRNKGNFPGRFSGRQFSNSRSEMNVSTLELGDSALYLCASSIGLAGARDTQYFGPGTRLTVL.

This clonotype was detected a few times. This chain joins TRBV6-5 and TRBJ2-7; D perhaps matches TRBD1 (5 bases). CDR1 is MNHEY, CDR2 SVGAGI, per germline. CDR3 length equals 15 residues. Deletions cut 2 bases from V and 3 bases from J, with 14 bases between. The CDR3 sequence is CASSYSGHLLYEQYF. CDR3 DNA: TGTGCCAGCAGTTACAGTGGACATCTCCTCTACGAGCAGTACTTC.

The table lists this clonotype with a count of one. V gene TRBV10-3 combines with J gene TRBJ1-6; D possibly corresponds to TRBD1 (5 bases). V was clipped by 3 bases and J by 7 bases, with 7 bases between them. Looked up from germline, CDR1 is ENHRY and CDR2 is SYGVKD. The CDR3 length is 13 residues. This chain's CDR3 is CAISEGENSPLHF. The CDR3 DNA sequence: TGTGCCATCAGTGAAGGGGAGAATTCACCCCTCCACTTT.